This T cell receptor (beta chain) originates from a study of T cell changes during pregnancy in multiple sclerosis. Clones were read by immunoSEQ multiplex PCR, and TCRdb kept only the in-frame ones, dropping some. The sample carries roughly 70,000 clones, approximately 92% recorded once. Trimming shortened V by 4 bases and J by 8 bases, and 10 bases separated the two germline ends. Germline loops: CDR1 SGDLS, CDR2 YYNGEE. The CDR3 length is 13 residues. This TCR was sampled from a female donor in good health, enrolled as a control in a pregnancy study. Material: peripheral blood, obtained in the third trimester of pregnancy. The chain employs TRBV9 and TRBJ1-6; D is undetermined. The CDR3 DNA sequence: TGTGCCAGCAGCCCCGGGAGGGATTCACCCCTCCACTTT. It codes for CASSPGRDSPLHF.